The next 27 T cell receptor beta chains were all read from a single sample in a study of CD8+ T cells in alopecia areata. Investigators isolated RNA and reverse transcribed it into cDNA to act as the sequencing template. The method was immunoSEQ multiplex PCR; TCRdb's version includes in-frame clones alone and lacks a portion of them. The data show around 97,000 clones, with approximately 58% seen just once and 7.5% to 9% held by the top ten. Sequencing input: CD4+ T cells sorted from blood. These receptors all stem from a human donor in good health.

This sequence joins TRBV29-1 and TRBJ1-2, with 7 bases aligning to TRBD1. CDR3 length: 12 residues. V was pared by 7 bases and J by 7 bases, with 9 bases of the junction left unmatched. Germline CDR1 SQVTM, CDR2 ANQGSEA. For the CDR3, the DNA is TGCAGCGCCGAGGAGGGGGCGGGTGGCTACACCTTC. Encoded protein: CSAEEGAGGYTF.

This clone was detected a few times. This chain joins TRBV29-1 and TRBJ2-5, with D perhaps TRBD1 (5 bases). Germline V CDR1 and CDR2: SQVTM, ANQGSEA. CDR3 size: 17 residues. V dropped 0 bases and J dropped 0 bases, with 17 bases sitting between them. Here the CDR3 DNA reads TGCAGCGTTGAAGATAGCACAGGAACTATTTACCAAGAGACCCAGTACTTC. This gives the protein CSVEDSTGTIYQETQYF.

V usage is TRBV28 and J usage is TRBJ1-2; tentatively, D is TRBD1 (5 bases). Germline lookup yields CDR1 MDHEN and CDR2 SYDVKM. CDR3 length equals 12 residues. The V end lost 2 bases, the J end lost 8 bases, and 9 bases lay between the germline ends. In DNA, the CDR3 is TGTGCCAGCAGTTTAGGGGGTCTGGGCTACACCTTC. Residues: CASSLGGLGYTF.

This chain connects TRBV7-8 to TRBJ1-4; 7 nucleotides align to TRBD1. The trim removed 6 bases at V and 0 bases at J, leaving 4 bases unmatched. The CDR3 is 15 residues long. Germline loops: CDR1 SGHVS, CDR2 FQNEAQ. As DNA, the CDR3 is TGTGCCAGCAGTTTGGGACAGACAACTAATGAAAAACTGTTTTTT. Encoded protein: CASSLGQTTNEKLFF.

The V and J genes are TRBV18 and TRBJ2-5; D is perhaps TRBD2 (6 bases). CDR1 is KGHSH and CDR2 is LQKENI in the germline V gene. The CDR3 runs 13 residues. V was trimmed by 6 bases and J by 5 bases, leaving 13 bases between them. The DNA of the CDR3 is TGTGCCAGCTCCCTGGGACTTGTCGAGACCCAGTACTTC. Amino acid sequence: CASSLGLVETQYF.

The rearrangement joins TRBV7-6 to TRBJ2-3, with D perhaps assigned TRBD1 or TRBD2 (6 bases each). The CDR3 extends over 17 amino acids. V lost 1 base and J 3 bases, leaving 17 bases between the germline ends. Germline V lookup: CDR1 SGHVS, CDR2 FNYEAQ. The CDR3 DNA is TGTGCCAGCAGCTTAGGGGCCGGGGGCGCTCGTACAGATACGCAGTATTTT. Protein sequence: CASSLGAGGARTDTQYF.

This chain's CDR3 is CASSHGNSPRNEQYF. CDR3 nucleotides: TGTGCCAGCAGCCACGGGAACTCCCCGAGAAACGAGCAGTACTTC. The V gene is TRBV5-6, the J gene TRBJ2-7; D is perhaps TRBD2 (5 bases). Trimming pared 4 bases from V and 5 bases from J, leaving 19 bases between. The V gene's germline CDR1 is SGHDT and CDR2 YYEEEE. The CDR3 contains 15 residues.

In its sample, this clone was seen a few times. The chain carries TRBV29-1 and TRBJ2-5; no clear D gene. The CDR3 is 10 amino acids. V dropped 4 bases and J dropped 5 bases, with 5 bases sitting between them. CDR1 SQVTM and CDR2 ANQGSEA come from the germline V gene. CDR3 nucleotides: TGCAGCGTTGCTGATGAGACCCAGTACTTC. This gives the protein CSVADETQYF.

This clone was seen ten or more times. The chain employs TRBV19 and TRBJ2-1; TRBD1 is a possible D gene (5 bases). V lost 5 bases and J 4 bases, leaving 12 bases between the germline ends. CDR1 is LNHDA and CDR2 is SQIVND in the germline V gene (reference sequence). The CDR3 loop spans 14 amino acids. The DNA of the CDR3 is TGTGCCAGTAGTCCTGTGACAGCTTACAATGAGCAGTTCTTC. This translates into CASSPVTAYNEQFF.

This chain connects TRBV7-2 to TRBJ2-1, with TRBD2 identical over 7 bases. V shed 2 bases, J shed 0 bases, and the junction held 4 bases outside the gene matches. CDR3 length: 16 residues. The germline gives CDR1 SGHTA, CDR2 FQGNSA. Here the CDR3 DNA reads TGTGCCAGCAGCTTACGGCGGGGGAGCTCCTACAATGAGCAGTTCTTC. This translates into CASSLRRGSSYNEQFF.

The V call is TRBV29-1, the J call TRBJ1-2; 10 bases fit TRBD1. The V segment lost 7 bases and the J segment 6 bases; nucleotides outside the gene matches: 11. CDR1 is SQVTM, CDR2 ANQGSEA, per germline. This CDR3 spans 14 amino acids. The CDR3 reads CSGSGTGTGDGYTF. CDR3 nucleotides: TGCAGCGGATCGGGGACCGGGACAGGGGATGGCTACACCTTC.

As regards this clone: At one of its ends the junction is not consistent with the germline gene, which may arise from a read error. This chain joins TRBV4-2 and TRBJ1-2; TRBD1 agrees at 8 bases. The length of the CDR3 is 15 residues. Germline V CDR1 and CDR2: LGHNA, YNFKEQ. For the CDR3, the DNA is TGTGCCAGCAGCCAAGGGTCAACAGGGGGATATGACTACACCTTC. Encoded protein: CASSQGSTGGYDYTF.

This clone was detected once. This sequence joins TRBV7-8 and TRBJ1-6; the D gene is possibly TRBD1 (5 bases). The CDR3 totals 14 residues. The germline V gene encodes CDR1 SGHVS and CDR2 FQNEAQ. The V and J ends lost 3 bases and 11 bases respectively, with 14 bases between them. The CDR3 sequence is CASSLATLGAPLHF. The DNA for the CDR3 is TGTGCCAGCAGCTTGGCCACCCTAGGGGCACCCCTCCACTTT.

This clone was observed a few times. The V gene is TRBV5-1, the J gene TRBJ2-3; tentative D call: TRBD2 (5 bases). The ends were cut back, 8 bases at V and 0 bases at J, with 16 bases in the middle. Germline lookup yields CDR1 SGHRS and CDR2 YFSETQ. The CDR3 is 15 residues long. The CDR3 DNA is TGCGCCAGTAATGCAGAGGGTAGAAGCACAGATACGCAGTATTTT. It specifies CASNAEGRSTDTQYF.

Worth noting for this clone: A read error may account for a junction end that differs from germline. The V call is TRBV20-1, the J call TRBJ2-3; 7 bases are a match to TRBD2. CDR3 length equals 10 residues. CDR1 and CDR2 (germline): DFQATT, SNEGSKA (reference sequence). CDR3 residues: CSARETRDYF. CDR3 sequence (DNA): TGCAGTGCTAGAGAAACCCGGGACTACTTT.

As for this clone: In the same sample, other DNA sequences code for this CDR3. The V call is TRBV30, the J call TRBJ2-1, with D possibly TRBD2 on 6 matching bases. Trimming took 0 bases from V and 10 from J, leaving 7 bases between them. This CDR3 has 11 residues. The germline gives CDR1 GTSNPN, CDR2 SVGIG (reference sequence). CDR3 protein: CAWSVGGEQFF. CDR3 nucleotide sequence: TGTGCCTGGAGTGTGGGGGGAGAGCAGTTCTTC.

This clone has just a few counts. J is TRBJ1-5 and V is TRBV7-9; no clear D. The CDR3 covers 16 residues. V dropped 4 bases and J dropped 1 base, with 14 bases sitting between them. The germline gives CDR1 SEHNR, CDR2 FQNEAQ (reference sequence). The CDR3 here is CASSSEGALSNQPQHF. CDR3 nucleotides: TGTGCCAGCAGCTCAGAAGGAGCCCTCAGCAATCAGCCCCAGCATTTT. The whole variable domain, filled in from reference TRBV7-9 and TRBJ1-5, reads DTGVSQNPRHKITKRGQNVTFRCDPISEHNRLYWYRQTLGQGPEFLTYFQNEAQLEKSRLLSDRFSAERPKGSFSTLEIQRTEQGDSAMYLCASSSEGALSNQPQHFGDGTRLSIL.

The V gene is TRBV29-1, the J gene TRBJ2-5; TRBD2 matches 10 bases. The CDR3 is made up of 16 amino acids. Germline lookup yields CDR1 SQVTM and CDR2 ANQGSEA. The V segment lost 5 bases and the J segment 0 bases; nucleotides outside the gene matches: 9. The CDR3 region has the DNA TGCAGCGTTAGAGGCGCTAGCGGGGGCCACCAAGAGACCCAGTACTTC. This translates into CSVRGASGGHQETQYF.

This clone was detected only a few times. The rearrangement uses TRBV20-1 and TRBJ1-1, with D unclear. The CDR3 consists of 11 residues. From germline, CDR1 is DFQATT and CDR2 SNEGSKA (reference sequence). V was trimmed by 5 bases and J by 2 bases, leaving 6 bases between them. The CDR3 DNA is TGCAGTGCTGGGATCAACACTGAAGCTTTCTTT. It encodes CSAGINTEAFF.

The V gene is TRBV29-1, the J gene TRBJ2-4; TRBD1 aligns across 9 bases. This CDR3 is 14 amino acids long. Germline V CDR1 and CDR2: SQVTM, ANQGSEA. After removal of 4 bases from V and 14 bases from J, the junction contained 15 bases not matched to a gene. CDR3 in amino acids: CSVVLPQGAWVEYF. CDR3 DNA sequence: TGCAGCGTTGTTCTCCCACAGGGGGCGTGGGTTGAGTACTTC. Combining the CDR3 with reference TRBV29-1 and TRBJ2-4 gives the whole variable domain SAVISQKPSRDICQRGTSLTIQCQVDSQVTMMFWYRQQPGQSLTLIATANQGSEATYESGFVIDKFPISRPNLTFSTLTVSNMSPEDSSIYLCSVVLPQGAWVEYFGAGTRLSVL.

The chain couples TRBV5-1 to TRBJ2-1; possible D gene TRBD1, 6 bases. V lost 0 bases to trimming and J lost 5 bases, with 12 bases between them. The CDR3 has 15 amino acids. Germline V gives CDR1 SGHRS, CDR2 YFSETQ. The CDR3 spells CASSLAAGVNNEQFF. For the CDR3, the DNA is TGCGCCAGCAGCTTGGCGGCAGGGGTGAACAATGAGCAGTTCTTC.

This clone was seen more than once but under ten times. The gene calls are TRBV7-2 and TRBJ1-6; 7 nucleotides line up with TRBD1. The CDR3 is 14 residues long. V gave up 3 bases and J gave up 7 bases; unmatched junction bases: 3. CDR1 SGHTA and CDR2 FQGNSA come from the germline V gene. The CDR3 nucleotides are TGTGCCAGCAGCTTGCAGGGGGGAAATTCACCCCTCCACTTT. It is translated as CASSLQGGNSPLHF.

Notes on this clone: A read error may account for a junction end that differs from germline. The chain links TRBV6-5 to TRBJ1-5; D call uncertain. The germline V gene encodes CDR1 MNHEY and CDR2 SVGAGI. This CDR3 region has 13 residues. CDR3 DNA sequence: TGTGCCATCAGTCCCGAGGGCAATCAGCCCCAGCATTTT. Its translation is CAISPEGNQPQHF.

V usage is TRBV18 and J usage is TRBJ2-7; the D is unclear. This CDR3 region has 12 residues. Germline CDR1 is KGHSH and CDR2 is LQKENI. V shed 3 bases and J shed 7 bases, with 10 bases lying between them. The CDR3 reads CASSPSIGEQYF. The DNA of the CDR3 is TGTGCCAGCTCACCGTCTATCGGGGAGCAGTACTTC.

The rearrangement joins TRBV5-1 to TRBJ2-1; D call uncertain. With 3 bases removed from V and 3 bases from J, the gap between germline ends came to 7 bases. Per the germline V gene, CDR1 is SGHRS and CDR2 is YFSETQ. The CDR3 runs 13 residues. CDR3 sequence (DNA): TGCGCCAGCAGCTCTAATAGCTACAATGAGCAGTTCTTC. Encoded protein: CASSSNSYNEQFF.

About this clone itself: Other nucleotide sequences in the sample specify the same CDR3. J is TRBJ1-1 and V is TRBV11-2; D gene ambiguous. There are 13 residues in the CDR3. V was clipped by 4 bases and J by 5 bases, with 11 bases between them. Germline V CDR1 and CDR2: SGHAT, FQNNGV. The CDR3 nucleotides are TGTGCCAGCAGCTCTCAGAGAGGGACTGAAGCTTTCTTT. It codes for CASSSQRGTEAFF.

The gene calls are TRBV7-2 and TRBJ2-4; D may be TRBD2 (5 bases). The germline gives CDR1 SGHTA, CDR2 FQGNSA. The V end lost 5 bases, the J end lost 0 bases, and 17 bases lay between the germline ends. The CDR3 is 17 amino acids. The CDR3 DNA follows: TGTGCCAGCAGCCTCACTCGGACGGACTTAGCCAAAAACATTCAGTACTTC. Its protein is CASSLTRTDLAKNIQYF. Combining the CDR3 with reference TRBV7-2 and TRBJ2-4 gives the whole variable domain GAGVSQSPSNKVTEKGKDVELRCDPISGHTALYWYRQSLGQGLEFLIYFQGNSAPDKSGLPSDRFSAERTGGSVSTLTIQRTQQEDSAVYLCASSLTRTDLAKNIQYFGAGTRLSVL.